This TCR beta chain came from a study of cytomegalovirus exposure and HLA in healthy donors (dated by TCRdb to the late 2010s). Some background on the complete study: A later analysis indicated that the roughly 120 validation repertoires were generated on the platform also employed for the 650 to 850 repertoires of the first cohort. High-throughput TCR immunosequencing, statistical association of individual TCRs with disease status, and machine learning were combined to predict cytomegalovirus infection status. The aim of the study was to test whether cataloging public T cell receptors could identify signatures of past pathogen exposure. Along with the approximately 620-subject first cohort, a separate validation cohort of over a hundred different subjects was used. The study at large found these results: In vitro tests confirmed that a few of the cytomegalovirus-associated TCR beta chains recognize cytomegalovirus antigens. The study gave a list of 150 to 200 TCR beta chains associated with cytomegalovirus. The classifier was reported to diagnose cytomegalovirus status with high specificity and sensitivity in both the original and validation cohorts. While some public TCRs were present in many individuals, most TCR sequences turned up only very rarely across donors. A later analysis lacked HLA typing for the validation cohort, so it scored co-occurrence in that cohort across all 120 or so repertoires. Of the cluster scores, around 95% were above 0 in a later analysis, which found that TCRs clustered in the first cohort also tended to co-occur in the 120 or so validation repertoires. The authors suggested that the approach could potentially be generalized to other disease states and immunological phenotypes.

This clone was found a few times. Its antigen remains unidentified. The input lacks base qualities; no much larger clone sits a single base away. Libraries were made using the immunoSEQ multiplex PCR assay. Regarding the original processing steps: A statistical classification framework was built to diagnose cytomegalovirus status from the catalog of TCR beta chain sequences. TCRdb carries this immuneACCESS record with in-frame sequences only. Its versions omit some clonotypes, under half of them owing to an unresolved V gene in the studies checked, with the rest unexplained. That table supplies the V and J calls and clone size; D and trimming were determined from the DNA. The table for this sample lists fewer than 200,000 clones; about 86% of them were counted only once. The top ten clones comprise 2.8% of the sample. Donors formed part of the validation cohort, which comprised about 130 subjects and was distinct from the first cohort of some 700 subjects.

Sequencing used PBMCs. The TCR was taken from a young woman in good health and CMV-seropositive.

The nucleotide sequence reads TGTGCCAGCAGCTCTAGTTTTACGGATGGATCCTACGAGCAGTACTTC. It codes for CASSSSFTDGSYEQYF. The rearranged chain carries TRBV7-8 and TRBJ2-7, with the D segment identity uncertain. Trimming takes 4 bases from V and 1 base from J, and the germline ends sit 17 bases apart. The CDR3 sequence holds 16 residues, the cysteine and phenylalanine included. Only the CDR3 part of the read is kept: 48 bases, read in frame from the first base. From the germline V gene, CDR1 is SGHVS and CDR2 is FQNEAQ. This CDR3, with the reference TRBV7-8 and TRBJ2-7 proteins standing in past its ends, gives the full variable domain GAGVSQSPRYKVAKRGQDVALRCDPISGHVSLFWYQQALGQGPEFLTYFQNEAQLDKSGLPSDRFFAERPEGSVSTLKIQRTQQEDSAVYLCASSSSFTDGSYEQYFGPGTRLTVT.